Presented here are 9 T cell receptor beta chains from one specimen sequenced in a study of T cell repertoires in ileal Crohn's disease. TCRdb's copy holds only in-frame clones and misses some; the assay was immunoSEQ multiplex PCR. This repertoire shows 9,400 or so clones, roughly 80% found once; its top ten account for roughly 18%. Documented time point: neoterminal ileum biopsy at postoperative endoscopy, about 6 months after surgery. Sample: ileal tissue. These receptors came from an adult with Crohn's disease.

The CDR3 DNA is TGTGCCGGCCGCGGAGAGGGGACAGGGGTCAATGAGCAGTTCTTC. This codes for CAGRGEGTGVNEQFF. This chain joins TRBV28 and TRBJ2-1, with TRBD1 identical over 10 bases. In germline, CDR1 is MDHEN, CDR2 SYDVKM. This CDR3 has 15 residues. V shed 11 bases, J shed 6 bases, and the junction held 13 bases outside the gene matches.

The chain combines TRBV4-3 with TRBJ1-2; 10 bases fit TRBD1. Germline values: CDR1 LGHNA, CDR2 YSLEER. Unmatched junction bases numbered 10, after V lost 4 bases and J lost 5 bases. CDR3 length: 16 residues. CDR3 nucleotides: TGCGCCAGCAGCCTCTCAGGACAGGGGGTTCAGTATGGCTACACCTTC. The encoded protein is CASSLSGQGVQYGYTF.

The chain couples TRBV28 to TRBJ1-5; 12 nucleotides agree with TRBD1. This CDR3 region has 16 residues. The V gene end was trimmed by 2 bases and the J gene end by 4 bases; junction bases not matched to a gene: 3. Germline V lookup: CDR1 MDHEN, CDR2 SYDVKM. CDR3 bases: TGTGCCAGCAGTTTAAGGGACAGGGGGCGGAATCAGCCCCAGCATTTT. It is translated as CASSLRDRGRNQPQHF. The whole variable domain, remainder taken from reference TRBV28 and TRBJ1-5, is DVKVTQSSRYLVKRTGEKVFLECVQDMDHENMFWYRQDPGLGLRLIYFSYDVKMKEKGDIPEGYSVSREKKERFSLILESASTNQTSMYLCASSLRDRGRNQPQHFGDGTRLSIL.

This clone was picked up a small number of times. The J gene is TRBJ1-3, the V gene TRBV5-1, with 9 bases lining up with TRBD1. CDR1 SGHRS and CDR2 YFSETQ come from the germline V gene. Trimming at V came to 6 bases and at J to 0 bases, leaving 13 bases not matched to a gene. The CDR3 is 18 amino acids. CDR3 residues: CASTGWTGAGSSGNTIYF. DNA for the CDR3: TGCGCCAGCACCGGCTGGACAGGGGCGGGAAGCTCTGGAAACACCATATATTTT.

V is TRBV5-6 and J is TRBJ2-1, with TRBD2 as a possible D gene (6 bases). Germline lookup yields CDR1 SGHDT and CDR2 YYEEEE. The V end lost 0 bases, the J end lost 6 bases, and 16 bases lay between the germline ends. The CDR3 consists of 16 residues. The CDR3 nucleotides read TGTGCCAGCAGCTTGGGGGCTAGCGCTTTTATCAATGAGCAGTTCTTC. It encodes CASSLGASAFINEQFF.

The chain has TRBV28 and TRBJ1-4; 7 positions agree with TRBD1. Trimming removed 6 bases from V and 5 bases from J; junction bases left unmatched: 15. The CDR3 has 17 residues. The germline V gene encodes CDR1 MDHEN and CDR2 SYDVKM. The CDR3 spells CASRPRNRGVGNEKLFF. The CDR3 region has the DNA TGTGCCAGCAGACCGCGAAACAGGGGCGTGGGAAATGAAAAACTGTTTTTT.

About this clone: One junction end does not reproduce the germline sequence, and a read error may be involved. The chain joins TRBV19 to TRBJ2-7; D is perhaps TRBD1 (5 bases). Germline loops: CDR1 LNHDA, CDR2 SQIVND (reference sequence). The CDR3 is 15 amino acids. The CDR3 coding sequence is TGTGCCAGTAGTATGATGAGACAGAGCTCCTACCAGCAGTACTTC. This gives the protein CASSMMRQSSYQQYF. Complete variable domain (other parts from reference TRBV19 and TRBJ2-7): DGGITQSPKYLFRKEGQNVTLSCEQNLNHDAMYWYRQDPGQGLRLIYYSQIVNDFQKGDIAEGYSVSREKKESFPLTVTSAQKNPTAFYLCASSMMRQSSYQQYFGPGTRLTVT.

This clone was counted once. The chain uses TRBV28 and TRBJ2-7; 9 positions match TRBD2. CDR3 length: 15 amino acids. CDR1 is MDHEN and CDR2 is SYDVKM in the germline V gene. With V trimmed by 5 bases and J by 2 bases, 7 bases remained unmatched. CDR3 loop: CASSLSGGITYEQYF. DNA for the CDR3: TGTGCCAGCAGTCTTAGCGGGGGAATTACCTACGAGCAGTACTTC.

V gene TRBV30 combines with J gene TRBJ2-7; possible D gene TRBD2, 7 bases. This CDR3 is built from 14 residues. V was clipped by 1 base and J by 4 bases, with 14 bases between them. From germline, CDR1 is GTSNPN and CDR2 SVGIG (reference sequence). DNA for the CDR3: TGTGCCTGGAGTGCGAGGGGGGGCAGGTACGAGCAGTACTTC. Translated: CAWSARGGRYEQYF.